One and the same sample provided the 6 T cell receptor beta chains below, sequenced in a study of blood T cell repertoires in COVID-19. The table came from immunoSEQ multiplex PCR; TCRdb's copy has only in-frame clones and leaves some out. The data show roughly 100,000 clones, with approximately 90% seen just once and 4.5% to 6% held by the top ten. Input material: peripheral blood. Receptors originate from a woman older than 75 with active COVID-19.

In this sample, this clone turned up once. The chain combines TRBV28 with TRBJ2-7, with no clear D. The V end was cut by 3 bases, the J end by 2 bases, with 8 bases between. CDR3 length: 13 residues. CDR1 and CDR2 from the germline V gene are MDHEN and SYDVKM. In DNA, the CDR3 is TGTGCCAGCAGTTTTGCCGGAGCCTACGAGCAGTACTTC. Translated: CASSFAGAYEQYF.

The chain couples TRBV2 to TRBJ1-5, with D unresolved. Trimming removed 3 bases at V and 4 bases at J, with 7 bases between. This CDR3 contains 13 residues. The germline gives CDR1 SNHLY, CDR2 FYNNEI. CDR3 sequence reads: CASSEWQNQPQHF. The CDR3 nucleotides read TGTGCCAGCAGTGAGTGGCAGAATCAGCCCCAGCATTTT.

The chain uses TRBV19 and TRBJ2-3, with 16 bases fitting TRBD2. The germline V gene has CDR1 LNHDA and CDR2 SQIVND (reference sequence). After removal of 2 bases from V and 4 bases from J, the junction contained 3 bases not matched to a gene. CDR3 length: 17 amino acids. CDR3 in amino acids: CASSIQGLAGGSDTQYF. The CDR3 DNA reads as TGTGCCAGTAGTATACAGGGACTAGCGGGAGGGTCAGATACGCAGTATTTT.

The V gene is TRBV29-1, the J gene TRBJ2-7; 12 bases are shared with TRBD2. This CDR3 comprises 17 residues. Trimming cost V 1 base and J 0 bases; bases outside gene matches: 7. Germline V gives CDR1 SQVTM, CDR2 ANQGSEA. The chain's CDR3 is CSVEVGLAGGSSYEQYF. The CDR3 nucleotides are TGCAGCGTTGAAGTAGGGCTAGCGGGGGGGAGCTCCTACGAGCAGTACTTC.

The gene calls are TRBV3-1 (or the pseudogene TRBV3-2) and TRBJ2-7; a possible D gene is TRBD2 (5 bases). This CDR3 comprises 12 residues. CDR1 LGHDT and CDR2 YNNKEL come from the germline V gene (reference sequence). Trimming stripped 1 base from V and 5 bases from J, with 6 bases between. The CDR3 region is CASSQGRNEQYF. The CDR3 nucleotides are TGTGCCAGCAGCCAAGGGAGGAACGAGCAGTACTTC.

V gene TRBV7-2 combines with J gene TRBJ2-1; possible D gene TRBD1, 6 bases. CDR1 SGHTA and CDR2 FQGNSA come from the germline V gene. The V and J ends lost 4 bases and 4 bases respectively, with 17 bases between them. The length of the CDR3 is 16 residues. The CDR3 protein is CASSSVHPQGYNEQFF. The DNA for the CDR3 is TGTGCCAGCAGCTCAGTCCATCCACAGGGATACAATGAGCAGTTCTTC.